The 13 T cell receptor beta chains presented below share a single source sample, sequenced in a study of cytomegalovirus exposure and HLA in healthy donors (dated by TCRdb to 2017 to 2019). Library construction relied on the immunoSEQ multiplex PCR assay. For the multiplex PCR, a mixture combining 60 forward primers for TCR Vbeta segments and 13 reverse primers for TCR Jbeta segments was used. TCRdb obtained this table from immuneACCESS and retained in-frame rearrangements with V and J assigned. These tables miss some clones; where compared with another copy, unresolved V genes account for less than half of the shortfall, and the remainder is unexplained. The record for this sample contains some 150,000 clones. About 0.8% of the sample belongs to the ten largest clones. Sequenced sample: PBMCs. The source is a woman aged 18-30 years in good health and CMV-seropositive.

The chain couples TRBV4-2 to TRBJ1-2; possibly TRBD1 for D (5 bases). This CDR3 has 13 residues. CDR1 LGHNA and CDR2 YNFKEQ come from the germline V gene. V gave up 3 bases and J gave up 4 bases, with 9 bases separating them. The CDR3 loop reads CASSHGAIYGYTF. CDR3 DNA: TGTGCCAGCAGCCATGGGGCGATCTATGGCTACACCTTC.

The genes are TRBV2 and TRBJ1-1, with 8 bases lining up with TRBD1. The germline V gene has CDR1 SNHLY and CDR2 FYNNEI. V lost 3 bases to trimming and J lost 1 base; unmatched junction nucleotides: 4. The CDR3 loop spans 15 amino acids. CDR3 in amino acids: CASSEDRVGNTEAFF. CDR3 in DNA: TGTGCCAGCAGTGAGGACAGGGTGGGGAACACTGAAGCTTTCTTT.

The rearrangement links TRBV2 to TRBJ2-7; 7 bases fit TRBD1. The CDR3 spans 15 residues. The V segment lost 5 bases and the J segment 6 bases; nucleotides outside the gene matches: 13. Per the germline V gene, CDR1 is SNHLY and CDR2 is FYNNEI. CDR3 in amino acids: CASSSDRPPWGEQYF. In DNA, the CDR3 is TGTGCCAGCAGTTCGGACAGGCCACCTTGGGGCGAGCAGTACTTC.

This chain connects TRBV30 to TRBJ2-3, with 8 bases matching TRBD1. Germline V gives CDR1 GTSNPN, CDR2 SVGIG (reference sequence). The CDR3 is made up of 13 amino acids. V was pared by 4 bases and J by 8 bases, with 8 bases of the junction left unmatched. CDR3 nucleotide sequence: TGTGCCTGGAAGGCAGGGGGCATGGGTACGCAGTATTTT. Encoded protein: CAWKAGGMGTQYF.

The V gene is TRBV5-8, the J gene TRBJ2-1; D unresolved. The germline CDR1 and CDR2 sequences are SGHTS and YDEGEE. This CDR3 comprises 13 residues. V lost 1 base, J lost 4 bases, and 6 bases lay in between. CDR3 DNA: TGTGCCAGCAGCTTGCCCGTATACAATGAGCAGTTCTTC. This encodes CASSLPVYNEQFF.

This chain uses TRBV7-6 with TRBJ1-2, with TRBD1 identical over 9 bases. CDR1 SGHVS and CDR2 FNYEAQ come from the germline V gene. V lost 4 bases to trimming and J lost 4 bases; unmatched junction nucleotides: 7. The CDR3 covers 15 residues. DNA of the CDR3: TGTGCCAGCAGCTCCTACAGGGGGCGCGGCTATGGCTACACCTTC. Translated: CASSSYRGRGYGYTF.

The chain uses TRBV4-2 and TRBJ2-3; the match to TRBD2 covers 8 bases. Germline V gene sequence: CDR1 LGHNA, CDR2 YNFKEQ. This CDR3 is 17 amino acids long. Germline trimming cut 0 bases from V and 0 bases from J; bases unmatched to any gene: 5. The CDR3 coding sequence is TGTGCCAGCAGCCAAGATAGGGCTAGCGGGAGCACAGATACGCAGTATTTT. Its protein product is CASSQDRASGSTDTQYF.

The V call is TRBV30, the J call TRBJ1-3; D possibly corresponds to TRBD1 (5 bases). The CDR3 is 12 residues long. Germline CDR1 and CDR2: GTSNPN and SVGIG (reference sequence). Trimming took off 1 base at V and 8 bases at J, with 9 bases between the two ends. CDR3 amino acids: CAWSGPGDTIYF. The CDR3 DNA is TGTGCCTGGAGTGGTCCGGGGGACACCATATATTTT.

This CDR3 is CASSPTGQTYNEQFF. The CDR3 coding sequence is TGTGCCAGCAGCCCGACGGGACAGACGTACAATGAGCAGTTCTTC. The V and J genes are TRBV11-2 and TRBJ2-1, with TRBD1 identical over 7 bases. Germline V CDR1 and CDR2: SGHAT, FQNNGV. Trimming cost V 5 bases and J 4 bases; bases outside gene matches: 8. The CDR3 is 15 residues long.

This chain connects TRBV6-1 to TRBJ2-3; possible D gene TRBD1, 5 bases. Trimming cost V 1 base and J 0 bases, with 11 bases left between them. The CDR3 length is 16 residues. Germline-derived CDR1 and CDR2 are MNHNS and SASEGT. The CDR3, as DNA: TGTGCCAGCAGTGAAGTCCGACAGTCTAGCACAGATACGCAGTATTTT. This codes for CASSEVRQSSTDTQYF.

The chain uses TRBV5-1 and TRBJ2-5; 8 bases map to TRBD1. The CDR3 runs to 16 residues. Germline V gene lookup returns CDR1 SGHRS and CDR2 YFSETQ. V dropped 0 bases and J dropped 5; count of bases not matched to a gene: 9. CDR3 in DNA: TGCGCCAGCAGCTTGGCCTCAGGGGGCCGGTTGGAGACCCAGTACTTC. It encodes CASSLASGGRLETQYF.

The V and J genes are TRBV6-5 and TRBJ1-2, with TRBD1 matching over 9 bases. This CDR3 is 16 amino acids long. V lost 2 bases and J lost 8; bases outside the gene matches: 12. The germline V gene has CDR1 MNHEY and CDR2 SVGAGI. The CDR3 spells CASSYQGQGFLGGYTF. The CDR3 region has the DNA TGTGCCAGCAGTTACCAGGGACAGGGTTTTTTGGGGGGCTACACCTTC.

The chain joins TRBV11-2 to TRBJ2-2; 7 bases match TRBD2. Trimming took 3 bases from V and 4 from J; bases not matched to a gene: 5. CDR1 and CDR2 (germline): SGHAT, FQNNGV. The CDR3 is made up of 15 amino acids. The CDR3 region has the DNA TGTGCCAGCAGCTTCCCGGGCGGGAGCACCGGGGAGCTGTTTTTT. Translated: CASSFPGGSTGELFF.